Shown below are 23 T cell receptor beta chains from a single sample sequenced in a study of blood T cell repertoires in COVID-19 (dated by TCRdb to the early 2020s). Receptors were amplified or captured by the immunoSEQ multiplex PCR assay. The immuneACCESS repertoire file appears here via TCRdb, limited to in-frame rearrangements. These files lack a portion of the clones; in checked studies, under half of the deficit traces to unresolved V genes, and the cause of the others is not known. The sample yields hundreds of thousands of clones; 86% were counted once. 1.4% of the sample is held by the ten biggest clonotypes. Sequenced sample: peripheral blood. These receptors all stem from a woman in her twenties or thirties with active or convalescent COVID-19.

This chain joins TRBV7-2 and TRBJ1-4, with a possible D match to TRBD1 (6 bases). Between the trimmed V and J ends, which lost 1 base and 9 bases, there was a span of 24 bases. CDR3 length: 18 residues. Germline V gene sequence: CDR1 SGHTA, CDR2 FQGNSA. CDR3 residues: CASSLVGGGTGSRKKLFF. The CDR3 DNA follows: TGTGCCAGCAGCTTAGTTGGGGGCGGCACGGGCTCAAGGAAAAAACTGTTTTTT.

This clone appeared once. The V gene is TRBV2, the J gene TRBJ1-5, with D perhaps matching TRBD1 (5 bases). CDR3 length: 15 residues. Trimming removed 5 bases at V and 0 bases at J, with 11 bases between. Germline CDR1 is SNHLY and CDR2 is FYNNEI. The CDR3, as DNA: TGTGCCAGCAGTTCCGACAGCCTTAGCAATCAGCCCCAGCATTTT. Translation gives CASSSDSLSNQPQHF.

This chain joins TRBV3-1 (or the pseudogene TRBV3-2) and TRBJ2-1; the match to TRBD1 covers 9 bases. This CDR3 contains 13 residues. Germline CDR1 LGHDT, CDR2 YNNKEL (reference sequence). With V trimmed by 4 bases and J by 9 bases, 4 bases remained unmatched. The CDR3 loop reads CASSRGQGSEQFF. CDR3 nucleotide sequence: TGTGCCAGCAGCCGGGGACAGGGAAGTGAGCAGTTCTTC.

The chain employs TRBV30 and TRBJ2-2, with TRBD2 matching over 11 bases. The germline V gene encodes CDR1 GTSNPN and CDR2 SVGIG (reference sequence). Trimming took 5 bases from V and 10 from J; bases not matched to a gene: 6. The CDR3 runs 13 residues. CDR3 DNA sequence: TGTGCCTGGGGGGGGACTAGCGGTACGGAGCTGTTTTTT. Its protein product is CAWGGTSGTELFF.

This chain connects TRBV27 to TRBJ1-4, with D maybe TRBD1 (5 bases). This CDR3 has 17 amino acids. Germline CDR1 MNHEY, CDR2 SMNVEV (reference sequence). The V end was cut by 2 bases, the J end by 6 bases, with 19 bases between. CDR3 nucleotide sequence: TGTGCCAGCAGTTTAGGGCCGGGACGGGGGATCGATGAAAAACTGTTTTTT. This encodes CASSLGPGRGIDEKLFF.

V usage is TRBV11-2 and J usage is TRBJ2-1; TRBD2 might be the D (7 bases). The V end lost 1 base, the J end lost 3 bases, and 13 bases lay between the germline ends. Germline V lookup: CDR1 SGHAT, CDR2 FQNNGV. The CDR3 totals 16 residues. The CDR3 is CASSLVSGGLYNEQFF. CDR3 coding DNA: TGTGCCAGCAGCTTAGTGTCGGGGGGCCTCTACAATGAGCAGTTCTTC.

The CDR3 is CASSLGILGQGTYNEQFF. CDR3 nucleotide sequence: TGTGCCAGCAGCCTCGGAATTTTGGGACAGGGTACTTACAATGAGCAGTTCTTC. The genes are TRBV7-6 and TRBJ2-1, with 9 bases aligning to TRBD1. The CDR3 has 18 residues. Germline-derived CDR1 and CDR2 are SGHVS and FNYEAQ. J was trimmed by 4 bases and V by 5 bases; bases with no gene match: 15.

V is TRBV6-6 and J is TRBJ1-5, with a weak D call TRBD1 (6 bases). This CDR3 is built from 14 residues. V lost 6 bases and J 9 bases, leaving 18 bases between the germline ends. Germline values: CDR1 MNHNY, CDR2 SVGAGI (reference sequence). The CDR3 bases are TGTGCCAGCAGCCTCGACAGGTATAGACCGCCCCAGCATTTT. Amino acid sequence: CASSLDRYRPPQHF.

The chain combines TRBV7-9 with TRBJ1-3; TRBD1 aligns across 7 bases. Trimming at V came to 5 bases and at J to 3 bases, leaving 4 bases not matched to a gene. CDR3 length equals 14 residues. Germline V gives CDR1 SEHNR, CDR2 FQNEAQ (reference sequence). The CDR3 DNA follows: TGTGCCAGCAGCATTAACAGGGGTGGAAACACCATATATTTT. It codes for CASSINRGGNTIYF.

This chain joins TRBV27 and TRBJ1-3, with D unresolved. V shed 5 bases and J shed 0 bases, with 14 bases lying between them. The CDR3 is made up of 16 amino acids. Germline-derived CDR1 and CDR2 are MNHEY and SMNVEV (reference sequence). The CDR3 reads CASSPRPPYSGNTIYF. As DNA, the CDR3 is TGTGCCAGCAGTCCCCGCCCCCCCTACTCTGGAAACACCATATATTTT.

The chain joins TRBV27 to TRBJ2-3; weak D call: TRBD2 (6 bases). The V end lost 2 bases, the J end lost 6 bases, and 9 bases lay between the germline ends. This CDR3 contains 13 residues. Germline CDR1 is MNHEY and CDR2 is SMNVEV (reference sequence). The CDR3 nucleotides read TGTGCCAGCAGTTTAAAGGAGGGGGATACGCAGTATTTT. This codes for CASSLKEGDTQYF.

The CDR3 sequence: CASRLAGSETQYF. CDR3 DNA sequence: TGCGCCAGCAGGTTAGCGGGATCTGAGACCCAGTACTTC. The V call is TRBV5-1, the J call TRBJ2-5, with TRBD2 identical over 8 bases. V lost 5 bases to trimming and J lost 5 bases; unmatched junction nucleotides: 5. The CDR3 length is 13 residues. The V gene's germline CDR1 is SGHRS and CDR2 YFSETQ.

The rearrangement links TRBV7-9 to TRBJ1-2; 10 bases line up with TRBD1. This CDR3 has 18 amino acids. V shed 5 bases, J shed 7 bases, and the junction held 19 bases outside the gene matches. The germline V gene encodes CDR1 SEHNR and CDR2 FQNEAQ (reference sequence). The CDR3 region is CASSPRAETGGAPRGYTF. CDR3 nucleotide sequence: TGTGCCAGCAGCCCTAGAGCCGAGACAGGGGGCGCACCTCGTGGCTACACCTTC. Combining the CDR3 with reference TRBV7-9 and TRBJ1-2 gives the whole variable domain DTGVSQNPRHKITKRGQNVTFRCDPISEHNRLYWYRQTLGQGPEFLTYFQNEAQLEKSRLLSDRFSAERPKGSFSTLEIQRTEQGDSAMYLCASSPRAETGGAPRGYTFGSGTRLTVV.

The V call is TRBV2, the J call TRBJ2-7; D unresolved. V lost 6 bases to trimming and J lost 5 bases, with 23 bases between them. This CDR3 spans 16 amino acids. Germline CDR1 reads SNHLY; CDR2 reads FYNNEI. This CDR3 is CASRDPLPSVQNEQYF. CDR3 DNA: TGTGCCAGCAGGGATCCCCTCCCATCTGTACAGAACGAGCAGTACTTC.

A few counts support this clone. The chain employs TRBV18 and TRBJ2-7; 10 nucleotides line up with TRBD2. The CDR3 loop spans 17 amino acids. Germline V gene data show CDR1 as KGHSH and CDR2 as LQKENI. The V segment lost 0 bases and the J segment 2 bases; nucleotides outside the gene matches: 7. The CDR3 protein is CASSPPGGTSGAYEQYF. CDR3 coding DNA: TGTGCCAGCTCACCACCAGGAGGCACTAGCGGGGCCTACGAGCAGTACTTC.

This chain joins TRBV11-1 and TRBJ2-5, with TRBD2 identical over 7 bases. CDR1 is SGHAT and CDR2 is FQDESV in the germline V gene (reference sequence). This CDR3 is built from 14 residues. J gave up 4 bases and V 5 bases, and 7 bases lay outside the gene matches. CDR3 loop: CASSPWEGLETQYF. CDR3 bases: TGTGCCAGCAGCCCCTGGGAGGGATTAGAGACCCAGTACTTC.

The V call is TRBV7-9, the J call TRBJ1-2, with D hard to call. CDR1 is SEHNR and CDR2 is FQNEAQ in the germline V gene (reference sequence). The germline V and J ends were trimmed by 5 bases and 4 bases, with 11 bases remaining between them. The CDR3 is made up of 13 amino acids. In DNA form, the CDR3 reads TGTGCCAGCAGCCTATCGATGCTCTATGGCTACACCTTC. Protein sequence: CASSLSMLYGYTF.

V usage is TRBV25-1 and J usage is TRBJ1-1, with D possibly TRBD1 on 5 matching bases. This CDR3 spans 15 amino acids. Germline V CDR1 and CDR2: MGHDK, SYGVNS. The V and J ends lost 4 bases and 5 bases respectively, with 17 bases between them. The CDR3 nucleotides read TGTGCCAGCAGTGTATCGTGGGGGGAGCGAACTGAAGCTTTCTTT. The encoded protein is CASSVSWGERTEAFF.

The rearrangement uses TRBV10-2 and TRBJ1-6; D is possibly TRBD1 (6 bases). This CDR3 contains 17 residues. The germline V gene has CDR1 WSHSY and CDR2 SAAADI. V dropped 4 bases and J dropped 0 bases, with 13 bases sitting between them. CDR3 nucleotide sequence: TGCGCCAGCAGTGGGGGGCCGGGAAGCTCCTATAATTCACCCCTCCACTTT. Translation gives CASSGGPGSSYNSPLHF.

The V and J genes are TRBV7-9 and TRBJ1-5; D is possibly TRBD1 (6 bases). Germline assignment: CDR1 SEHNR and CDR2 FQNEAQ (reference sequence). V gave up 4 bases and J gave up 0 bases, with 22 bases separating them. There are 19 residues in the CDR3. Here the CDR3 reads CASSWLCGQSSTSNQPQHF. The CDR3 DNA reads TGTGCCAGCAGCTGGTTATGTGGACAGTCCTCCACTAGCAATCAGCCCCAGCATTTT.

The CDR3 nucleotides read TGTGCCAGTGCACCCCCGGGCAATCAGCCCCAGCATTTT. It is translated as CASAPPGNQPQHF. This sequence joins TRBV19 and TRBJ1-5, with D unresolved. Germline V gene sequence: CDR1 LNHDA, CDR2 SQIVND (reference sequence). Trimming took off 8 bases at V and 2 bases at J, with 10 bases between the two ends. CDR3 size: 13 residues.

Here the CDR3 DNA reads TGTGCCAGCACCGACAGGCAGCTTGGCTACACCTTC. Translated, it gives CASTDRQLGYTF. This chain uses TRBV6-1 with TRBJ1-2; a weak D match, TRBD1 (6 bases). The CDR3 extends over 12 amino acids. Trimming removed 7 bases at V and 7 bases at J, with 13 bases between. Germline values: CDR1 MNHNS, CDR2 SASEGT.

The chain links TRBV2 to TRBJ1-2, with 7 bases matching TRBD1. This CDR3 is 14 amino acids long. The V segment lost 5 bases and the J segment 4 bases; nucleotides outside the gene matches: 7. Per germline, CDR1 SNHLY and CDR2 FYNNEI. This CDR3 reads CASSLNRGGYGYTF. In DNA form, the CDR3 reads TGTGCCAGCAGTCTCAACAGGGGTGGCTATGGCTACACCTTC.